The rows below give T cell receptor beta chains drawn from one sample of a study of blood T cell repertoires in COVID-19. Assay: immunoSEQ multiplex PCR; the TCRdb copy retains only in-frame clones and omits some. Of 150,000 to 200,000 clones in the sample, around 81% were seen once. Source material: peripheral blood. Source of these receptors: a woman aged 80 or older with COVID-19, enrolled during active disease. Both conserved end residues are trimmed from each CDR3. The D gene is left open where the match is weak.

CDR3 length	D gene	V gene	J gene	CDR3 protein
10	TRBD1	TRBV3-1/TRBV3-2	TRBJ2-7	ASQGEAYEQY
14	TRBD2	TRBV7-6	TRBJ2-2	ASTPLAGVDTGELF
13	-	TRBV7-2	TRBJ2-7	ASSLKSTGTYEQY
11	-	TRBV2	TRBJ1-5	ASEGQNNQPQH
13	TRBD2	TRBV5-4	TRBJ2-1	ASRDSSGGHNEQF
15	-	TRBV7-6	TRBJ2-7	ASSFGRVGGLDYEQY
13	TRBD1	TRBV19	TRBJ2-7	ASSVGTGGFYEQY
12	-	TRBV27	TRBJ2-2	ASSSSPGTGELF
15	TRBD2	TRBV29-1	TRBJ2-7	SVEGASSGSRSYEQY
12	TRBD2	TRBV29-1	TRBJ2-7	SVEGPSGSVEQY
17	TRBD1	TRBV6-1	TRBJ1-2	ASSVVGQGRLHSYYGYT
13	TRBD1	TRBV6-5	TRBJ1-4	ASSYSGTGYEKLF
14	-	TRBV28	TRBJ1-3	ASSETGTLSGNTIY
13	-	TRBV6-2/TRBV6-3	TRBJ1-5	ASSVSGPGNQPQH
14	TRBD1	TRBV5-4	TRBJ2-7	ASSPPRTGGSYEQY